This is a list of T cell receptor beta chains from one sample in a study of vaccination effects on CD4 cells after COVID-19. These receptors have no identified antigens. TCRdb's copy holds only in-frame clones and misses some; the assay was immunoSEQ multiplex PCR. This sample has 40,000 to 55,000 clones, with approximately 82% found just once. The sequences come from CD4+ T cells from PBMCs cultured without peptide, collected after COVID-19 vaccination. Every receptor here comes from a human donor who had a prior SARS-CoV-2 infection. The CDR3 runs from the conserved cysteine through the conserved F or W. A D gene is named only where the DNA matches it firmly. Rows may omit the clone size; those that give it use once, few, many or a size class.

v_call	j_call	clone_size	d_call	cdr3_nt	cdr3_aa
TRBV6-2/TRBV6-3	TRBJ1-4	NA	TRBD1	TGTGCCAGCAGTCGCGTGCGCGGGGACAGGGATTATGAAAAACTGTTTTTT	CASSRVRGDRDYEKLFF
TRBV9	TRBJ2-5	NA	TRBD1	TGTGCCAGCAGCCCCATAACCGGGACAGATCAGACCCAGTACTTC	CASSPITGTDQTQYF
TRBV27	TRBJ2-1	once	NA	TGTGCCAGCAGTTTGGGTGGGGGGGCCGTGTTCTTC	CASSLGGGAVFF
TRBV18	TRBJ2-7	NA	TRBD1	TGTGCCAGCTCATCGGGACAGGGGGAGACCTACGAGCAGTACTTC	CASSSGQGETYEQYF
TRBV7-9	TRBJ2-7	NA	TRBD1	TGTGCCAGCAGCTTAGCGCGGGCAGGGGGCTACCGGAGCTCCTACGAGCAGTACTTC	CASSLARAGGYRSSYEQYF
TRBV5-1	TRBJ2-5	NA	NA	TGCGCCAGCAGCTTCTCCGCGGAGGAGACCCAGTACTTC	CASSFSAEETQYF
TRBV3-1/TRBV3-2	TRBJ1-1	few	TRBD1	TGTGCCAGCAGCCTGGGACAGGGGGGCACTGAAGCTTTCTTT	CASSLGQGGTEAFF
TRBV4-2	TRBJ2-5	few	TRBD2	TGTGCCAGCAGCGGGGGGGATCGGGGCGATAGAGAGACCCAGTACTTC	CASSGGDRGDRETQYF
TRBV5-1	TRBJ2-5	NA	NA	TGCGCCAGCAGCCCCGGGGCAAAACGAGAGACCCAGTACTTC	CASSPGAKRETQYF
TRBV5-1	TRBJ2-5	NA	NA	TGCGCCAGCAGCACCTCCGGCGCGAAAGAGACCCAGTACTTC	CASSTSGAKETQYF
TRBV4-1	TRBJ1-6	NA	TRBD1	TGCGCCAGCAGCCAAGATCGTCAGGGGGCCTTCTATAATTCACCCCTCCACTTT	CASSQDRQGAFYNSPLHF
TRBV30	TRBJ2-1	NA	NA	TGTGCCTGGAGTGTAGGGCTAGACAGGGAGCAGTTCTTC	CAWSVGLDREQFF
TRBV3-1/TRBV3-2	TRBJ2-6	medium-sized	NA	TGTGCCAGCAGCCAAGATCTGGCACGGGGAAGGTCTGGGGCCAACGTCCTGACTTTC	CASSQDLARGRSGANVLTF
TRBV18	TRBJ1-1	NA	NA	TGTGCCAGCTCACCACGACAGGAACGGAACACTGAAGCTTTCTTT	CASSPRQERNTEAFF
TRBV6-6	TRBJ1-4	NA	TRBD1	TGTGCCAGCAGCTTACAGGGGGCCTGGGCTAATGAAAAACTGTTTTTT	CASSLQGAWANEKLFF